Below, 22 T cell receptor beta chains from the same sample are listed, as sequenced in a study of vaccination and CD4 T cells after COVID-19. Their antigens are not known. Treatment specified: roughly 10-day PBMC culture with coronavirus spike peptide pools or control peptides (ViraFEST assay). During the years 2011-2018, before the COVID-19 pandemic, the unexposed donor's CD4+ T cells were collected. The Oncomine TCR Beta short-read assay sequenced DNA from cultured CD4+ T cells. TCRdb redid the calling of the PCR reads with MiXCR, one entry per CDR3 protein. The repertoire consists of around 4,500 distinct CDR3 sequences, with approximately 59% occurring once and the leading ten covering 32%. Sequenced: CD4+ T cells from blood, cultured in vitro. The origin of the receptors is a human donor in good health.

The chain uses TRBV19 and TRBJ1-2; 12 bases are shared with TRBD1. V shed 4 bases and J 4 bases; nucleotides not matched to a gene: 7. CDR1 LNHDA and CDR2 SQIVND come from the germline V gene (reference sequence). This CDR3 comprises 16 residues. As DNA, the CDR3 is TGTGCCAGTAGTACCCCGGGACAGGGGGCGACCTATGGCTACACCTTC. Translation gives CASSTPGQGATYGYTF.

The gene calls are TRBV15 and TRBJ1-5, with no clear D. The germline gives CDR1 LNHNV, CDR2 YYDKDF (reference sequence). Trimming pared 0 bases from V and 7 bases from J, leaving 7 bases between. This CDR3 has 13 amino acids. The CDR3 DNA sequence: TGTGCCACCAGCAGAGATCCGGGGCAGCCCCAGCATTTT. As protein: CATSRDPGQPQHF.

Only a few counts were recorded for this clonotype. The chain links TRBV12-3 or TRBV12-4 to TRBJ1-1; maybe TRBD1 (5 bases). CDR3 length: 15 amino acids. The V and J ends lost 6 bases and 0 bases respectively, with 14 bases between them. The CDR3 bases are TGTGCCAGCAGGGGGGGTGGTGGAATGAACACTGAAGCTTTCTTT. This gives the protein CASRGGGGMNTEAFF.

This clonotype showed up just a few times. CDR3 amino acids: CASSLAGGSQPQHF. Here the CDR3 DNA reads TGTGCCAGCAGCTTAGCAGGAGGGTCCCAGCCCCAGCATTTT. The chain links TRBV7-8 to TRBJ1-5; D remains ambiguous. CDR1 is SGHVS, CDR2 FQNEAQ, per germline. Trimming took 0 bases from V and 7 from J, leaving 10 bases between them. The CDR3 is 14 residues long.

The rearrangement uses TRBV10-1 and TRBJ1-1; D gene unclear. The V gene's germline CDR1 is WNHNN and CDR2 SYGVQD (reference sequence). The CDR3 runs 13 residues. Trimming shortened V by 3 bases and J by 1 base, and 6 bases separated the two germline ends. This chain's CDR3 is CASSDSGNTEAFF. The CDR3 coding sequence is TGCGCCAGCAGTGATTCGGGGAACACTGAAGCTTTCTTT.

J is TRBJ2-2 and V is TRBV28; perhaps TRBD1 as D (6 bases). Trimming cost V 9 bases and J 4 bases, with 9 bases left between them. The CDR3 spans 12 residues. CDR1 MDHEN and CDR2 SYDVKM come from the germline V gene. The CDR3 DNA is TGTGCCAGTCAGGGGTTCACCGGGGAGCTGTTTTTT. It is translated as CASQGFTGELFF. The full variable domain, rest sourced from reference TRBV28 and TRBJ2-2, is DVKVTQSSRYLVKRTGEKVFLECVQDMDHENMFWYRQDPGLGLRLIYFSYDVKMKEKGDIPEGYSVSREKKERFSLILESASTNQTSMYLCASQGFTGELFFGEGSRLTVL.

As concerns this clonotype: A junction end diverges from the germline sequence, so it may reflect a read error. The chain links TRBV7-2 to TRBJ1-5, with 9 bases lining up with TRBD1. The CDR3 spans 14 residues. CDR1 is SGHTA and CDR2 is FQGNSA in the germline V gene. This chain's CDR3 is CASSPTGGNRPQHF. DNA for the CDR3: TGTGCCAGCAGCCCAACAGGGGGCAATCGGCCCCAGCATTTT.

The chain links TRBV7-8 to TRBJ1-5, with a tentative D call TRBD1 (5 bases). The CDR3 covers 14 residues. V lost 5 bases to trimming and J lost 7 bases, with 15 bases between them. CDR1 is SGHVS and CDR2 is FQNEAQ in the germline V gene. Here the CDR3 reads CASSGEGTKQPQHF. The CDR3, as DNA: TGTGCCAGCAGCGGGGAGGGGACGAAACAGCCCCAGCATTTT.

CDR3 in DNA: TGTGCCAGTAGAGGATGGCTGGGGAACACTGAAGCTTTCTTT. Amino acids: CASRGWLGNTEAFF. This sequence joins TRBV19 and TRBJ1-1; the D is unclear. The CDR3 totals 14 residues. Trimming removed 6 bases at V and 1 base at J, with 12 bases between. In germline, CDR1 is LNHDA, CDR2 SQIVND (reference sequence).

Here the CDR3 DNA reads TGTGCCAGCAGTCCCTTACGGGGGAGCTCCTATAATTCACCCCTCCACTTT. Protein sequence: CASSPLRGSSYNSPLHF. The V gene is TRBV27, the J gene TRBJ1-6, with D possibly being TRBD1 (5 bases). The CDR3 is 17 amino acids. V was clipped by 5 bases and J by 0 bases, with 14 bases between them. From germline, CDR1 is MNHEY and CDR2 SMNVEV (reference sequence).

This clonotype has more than one count but fewer than ten. The gene calls are TRBV6-7 and TRBJ1-5; possibly TRBD1 for D (6 bases). TRBV6-7 is recorded as an ORF, its role being uncertain. This CDR3 has 16 residues. V lost 4 bases and J lost 11, with 24 bases in between. The CDR3 region has the DNA TGTGCCAGCAGTTCGACCGGGACATCTCATCATCAATCCCAGCATTTT. Translating it yields CASSSTGTSHHQSQHF.

This clonotype was observed once. The chain carries TRBV19 and TRBJ2-1; TRBD1 aligns across 12 bases. CDR3 size: 15 residues. Per the germline V gene, CDR1 is LNHDA and CDR2 is SQIVND (reference sequence). With V trimmed by 7 bases and J by 9 bases, 10 bases remained unmatched. In DNA, the CDR3 is TGTGCCAGTACCTCCGGGACAGGGGGCTCGCGTGAGCAGTTCTTC. Its protein product is CASTSGTGGSREQFF.

The chain joins TRBV7-8 to TRBJ2-7; D may be TRBD1 (5 bases). This CDR3 region has 16 residues. V lost 1 base and J 0 bases, leaving 13 bases between the germline ends. From germline, CDR1 is SGHVS and CDR2 FQNEAQ. The CDR3 region is CASSLVAGFGSYEQYF. DNA for the CDR3: TGTGCCAGCAGCTTAGTGGCAGGGTTTGGCTCCTACGAGCAGTACTTC. The full variable domain, completed using reference TRBV7-8 and TRBJ2-7, is GAGVSQSPRYKVAKRGQDVALRCDPISGHVSLFWYQQALGQGPEFLTYFQNEAQLDKSGLPSDRFFAERPEGSVSTLKIQRTQQEDSAVYLCASSLVAGFGSYEQYFGPGTRLTVT.

The chain joins TRBV20-1 to TRBJ1-1, with no clear D. CDR3 size: 13 residues. Germline CDR1 DFQATT, CDR2 SNEGSKA (reference sequence). V lost 0 bases and J 1 base, leaving 6 bases between the germline ends. The CDR3 bases are TGCAGTGCTAGAGAATTACAGAACACTGAAGCTTTCTTT. This translates into CSARELQNTEAFF.

The count of this clonotype is one. V usage is TRBV5-4 and J usage is TRBJ2-1, with TRBD2 matching 8 bases. The V and J ends lost 2 bases and 0 bases, in that order; junction bases with no gene match: 7. Germline assignment: CDR1 SGHNT and CDR2 YYREEE (reference sequence). This CDR3 comprises 17 residues. CDR3 sequence: CASSFLGGRSSYNEQFF. The CDR3 DNA follows: TGTGCCAGCAGCTTCCTCGGCGGGAGGAGCTCCTACAATGAGCAGTTCTTC.

This clonotype came up a few times. V is TRBV15 and J is TRBJ1-2; possible D gene TRBD1, 5 bases. V dropped 1 base and J dropped 4 bases, with 13 bases sitting between them. This CDR3 spans 15 amino acids. Germline CDR1 reads LNHNV; CDR2 reads YYDKDF (reference sequence). CDR3 sequence (DNA): TGTGCCACCAGCAGAGGACGGCAGGGAGGCTATGGCTACACCTTC. This translates into CATSRGRQGGYGYTF. The variable domain in full, with the rest retrieved from reference TRBV15 and TRBJ1-2, is DAMVIQNPRYQVTQFGKPVTLSCSQTLNHNVMYWYQQKSSQAPKLLFHYYDKDFNNEADTPDNFQSRRPNTSFCFLDIRSPGLGDTAMYLCATSRGRQGGYGYTFGSGTRLTVV.

V usage is TRBV20-1 and J usage is TRBJ2-1, with D perhaps matching TRBD1 (6 bases). This CDR3 is 13 amino acids long. V shed 5 bases and J shed 5 bases, with 13 bases lying between them. In germline, CDR1 is DFQATT, CDR2 SNEGSKA (reference sequence). The DNA of the CDR3 is TGCAGTGCTCAACCCGGGACAAACAATGAGCAGTTCTTC. Translation: CSAQPGTNNEQFF.

This clonotype was seen only a few times. This rearrangement joins TRBV2 to TRBJ2-5; 12 bases match TRBD2. J gave up 1 base and V 4 bases, and 10 bases lay outside the gene matches. The CDR3 runs 18 residues. Per the germline V gene, CDR1 is SNHLY and CDR2 is FYNNEI. The CDR3 region is CASSGPGTSGQSQETQYF. The DNA of the CDR3 is TGTGCCAGCAGTGGTCCCGGGACTAGCGGGCAAAGCCAAGAGACCCAGTACTTC.

The V and J genes are TRBV7-9 and TRBJ2-2; 7 positions match TRBD2. After removal of 5 bases from V and 8 bases from J, the junction contained 11 bases not matched to a gene. The CDR3 covers 15 residues. From germline, CDR1 is SEHNR and CDR2 FQNEAQ (reference sequence). Written as DNA, the CDR3 is TGTGCCAGCAGCCGCGGGACTAATCTACCGGGGGAGCTGTTTTTT. Its translation: CASSRGTNLPGELFF. Full variable domain (outside the CDR3, taken from reference TRBV7-9 and TRBJ2-2): DTGVSQNPRHKITKRGQNVTFRCDPISEHNRLYWYRQTLGQGPEFLTYFQNEAQLEKSRLLSDRFSAERPKGSFSTLEIQRTEQGDSAMYLCASSRGTNLPGELFFGEGSRLTVL.

This clonotype was detected a few times. V usage is TRBV20-1 and J usage is TRBJ2-5; possibly TRBD1 for D (6 bases). CDR1 and CDR2 from the germline V gene are DFQATT and SNEGSKA (reference sequence). The CDR3 sequence is 15 residues long. V was trimmed by 3 bases and J by 3 bases, leaving 17 bases between them. The CDR3 coding sequence is TGCAGTGCTAGGTCCGCCCGTACAGGGAAAGAGACCCAGTACTTC. Amino acids: CSARSARTGKETQYF.

The CDR3, as DNA: TGCGCCAGCAGCCAAGACCGGGACAGGGTTTATGGCTACACCTTC. Its translation is CASSQDRDRVYGYTF. The chain has TRBV4-1 and TRBJ1-2, with 9 bases matching TRBD1. V trimming: 0 bases; J trimming: 5 bases; junction bases outside the gene matches: 4. This CDR3 has 15 amino acids. CDR1 MGHRA and CDR2 YSYEKL come from the germline V gene.

The chain joins TRBV24-1 to TRBJ2-5; 8 bases line up with TRBD2. Germline V gene data show CDR1 as KGHDR and CDR2 as SFDVKD. V lost 4 bases to trimming and J lost 5 bases; unmatched junction nucleotides: 11. The CDR3 is made up of 16 amino acids. CDR3 region: CATSESGGPAGETQYF. The CDR3 bases are TGTGCCACCAGTGAGAGCGGGGGCCCCGCCGGGGAGACCCAGTACTTC.